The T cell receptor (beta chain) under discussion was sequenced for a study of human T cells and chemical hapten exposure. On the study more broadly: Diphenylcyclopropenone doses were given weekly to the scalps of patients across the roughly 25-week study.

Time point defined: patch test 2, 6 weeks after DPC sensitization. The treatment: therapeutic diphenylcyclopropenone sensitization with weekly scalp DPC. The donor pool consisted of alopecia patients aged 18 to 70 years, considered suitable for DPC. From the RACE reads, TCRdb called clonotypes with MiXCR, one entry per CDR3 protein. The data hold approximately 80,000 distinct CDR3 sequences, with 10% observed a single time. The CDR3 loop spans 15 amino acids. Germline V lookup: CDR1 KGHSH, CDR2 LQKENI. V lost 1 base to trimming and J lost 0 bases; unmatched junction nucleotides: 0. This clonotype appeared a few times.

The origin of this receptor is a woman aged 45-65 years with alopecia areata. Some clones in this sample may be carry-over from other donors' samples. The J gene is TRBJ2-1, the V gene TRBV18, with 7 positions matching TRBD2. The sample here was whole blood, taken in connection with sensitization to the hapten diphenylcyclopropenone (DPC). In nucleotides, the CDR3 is TGTGCCAGCTCACCACGGACTAGCTCCTACAATGAGCAGTTCTTC. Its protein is CASSPRTSSYNEQFF. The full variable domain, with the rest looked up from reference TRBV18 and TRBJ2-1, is NAGVMQNPRHLVRRRGQEARLRCSPMKGHSHVYWYRQLPEEGLKFMVYLQKENIIDESGMPKERFSAEFPKEGPSILRIQQVVRGDSAAYFCASSPRTSSYNEQFFGPGTRLTVL.